This section outlines one T cell receptor (beta chain) sequence together with its context. The clone's antigen remains unknown. Base qualities are not recorded, but no much larger clone differs from it by a single base. This entry comes from a study of vaccination effects on CD4 cells after COVID-19 (dated by TCRdb to 2021 to 2024). Notes on the research overall: Participants received two doses of either the BNT162b2 or the mRNA-1273 mRNA SARS-CoV-2 vaccine. The full study included 9 to 10 COVID-19 convalescent patients and several SARS-CoV-2-naive healthy vaccine recipients. Cultures from other donors in the study were sequenced using the Oncomine TCR Beta short-read assay on an Illumina iSeq 100. SARS-CoV-2 spike-specific CD4+ TCR repertoires from before and after mRNA vaccination were compared in COVID-19 convalescent patients and in infection-naive vaccine recipients. Study-wide conclusions, independent of this receptor: The study was limited by a small number of convalescent patients, and early post-infection timepoints were lacking. In healthy vaccine recipients, vaccine-induced clones were almost all SARS-CoV-2 mono-reactive, with only 1 of 255 cross-reactive with common cold coronaviruses. Clones induced by infection and clones induced by vaccination both contracted markedly at late timepoints after vaccination, which fits with T cell responses waning over time.

Receptor amplification or capture employed the immunoSEQ multiplex PCR assay. DNA from the cultured, isolated CD4+ T cells was subjected to TCR beta CDR3 sequencing. The authors' pipeline ran thus. Non-productive TCR sequences were removed, reads were trimmed to the CDR3 region, and CDR3s of at least 7 amino acids were retained. The MANAFEST web app was used to pick out antigen-specific clonotypes by comparing their expansion in peptide wells with that in reference cultures. Positive clones required FDR<0.05 expansion versus reference and all other wells, odds ratio above 5, and frequency above 0.1% in two replicate wells. A clonotype was defined as cross-reactive if the clonotype was significantly expanded both in SARS-CoV-2 spike wells and in at least one common cold coronavirus spike condition. Levenshtein distance calculated with the stringdist R package was used to assess CDR3 similarity, and unrooted trees were constructed with ape in R 3.6.1. TCRdb re-hosts the immuneACCESS table, in-frame sequences only. Its copies lack some clones; in the studies checked, an unresolved V gene accounts for under half of them, and the cause for the rest is not known. The DNA gave D and trimming, while V, J and clone size come from that table. This sample gives 27,000 or so clones in total; approximately 76% of them show up just once. The ten largest account for roughly a tenth of the sample.

The ViraFEST assay stimulated PBMC with viral peptide pools and then used TCR sequencing to identify antigen-specific CD4+ T cell clonotypes by expansion. After around 10 days of culture, CD4+ T cells were isolated with the EasySep CD4+ T cell isolation kit. The absence of prior SARS-CoV-2 infection in healthy vaccine recipients was confirmed by negative nucleocapsid antibodies before and after vaccination. Each well held fewer than 2.5 million PBMC cultured in IMDM containing about 5.4% human AB serum, about 10 IU/ml IL-2 and gentamicin, along with roughly 10 ug/ml peptides. Half of the culture medium was replaced with fresh IL-2-containing medium on days 3 and 7. Unless noted otherwise, every peptide stimulation condition was grown in triplicate wells. Using Ficoll-Paque Plus gradient centrifugation, PBMC were separated from whole blood and then either used fresh or cryopreserved at -140C. The overlapping peptide pools covered the spike proteins of SARS-CoV-2 as well as those of the common cold coronaviruses HCoV-NL63, HCoV-OC43 and HCoV-229E. Genomic DNA was extracted from cultured CD4+ T cells with the QIAamp micro DNA kit.

The specimen comprised CD4+ T cells from PBMCs cultured with SARS-CoV-2 spike peptides, sampled before COVID-19 vaccination. The sample's cell subset or site label, in plain terms: SARS-CoV-2 spike overlapping peptide pool stimulation. This clonotype was sampled from a human donor who received a COVID-19 vaccine.

CDR3 reads: CASSLYAISFGDQPQHF. The nucleotide sequence reads TGTGCCAGCAGTTTATACGCCATTTCGTTTGGGGATCAGCCCCAGCATTTT. The receptor chain draws on TRBV27 and TRBJ1-5; confidence is insufficient to name the D gene. From its cysteine to its phenylalanine, the CDR3 spans 17 amino acids. Here the CDR3 DNA is all that survives: 51 bases in frame from base 1. Taken from the germline V gene (reference sequence), the CDR1 and CDR2 loops are MNHEY and SMNVEV. The V and J ends are trimmed by 1 base and 5 bases, leaving 18 bases between them.